The 27 T cell receptor beta chains in this list originate from one sample, sequenced in a study of blood T cell repertoires in COVID-19. TCRdb keeps only in-frame clones here, not all; method: immunoSEQ multiplex PCR. The sample contains about 150,000 clones, around nine tenths of which appear only once. The sequencing input was peripheral blood. These receptor sequences come from a human donor in a cohort sampled during active COVID-19.

The chain joins TRBV5-4 to TRBJ1-4; D might be TRBD1 (5 bases). The CDR3 has 13 residues. The germline V gene has CDR1 SGHNT and CDR2 YYREEE (reference sequence). Trimming left V 0 bases short and J 8 bases short, with 8 bases between. The CDR3 DNA sequence: TGTGCCAGCAGCTTGGCGCGGGGGGAAAAACTGTTTTTT. It translates to CASSLARGEKLFF.

This sequence joins TRBV28 and TRBJ1-5; D call uncertain. The V end lost 11 bases, the J end lost 1 base, and 18 bases lay between the germline ends. The CDR3 spans 15 residues. Germline V gene sequence: CDR1 MDHEN, CDR2 SYDVKM. The CDR3 DNA is TGTGCCCACCTGGGATCTGGGGAGAGCAATCAGCCCCAGCATTTT. Its translation is CAHLGSGESNQPQHF.

The rearrangement uses TRBV6-2 or TRBV6-3 and TRBJ2-7; D possibly corresponds to TRBD2 (5 bases). The CDR3 is 15 amino acids. Germline V gives CDR1 MNHEY, CDR2 SVGEGT. Trimming shortened V by 5 bases and J by 0 bases, and 14 bases separated the two germline ends. The CDR3 sequence is CASSPRLSFSYEQYF. The CDR3 DNA follows: TGTGCCAGCAGTCCCCGACTATCTTTCTCCTACGAGCAGTACTTC.

V is TRBV28 and J is TRBJ1-5; unclear D gene. The CDR3 sequence is 17 residues long. CDR1 and CDR2 from the germline V gene are MDHEN and SYDVKM. The V and J ends lost 4 bases and 0 bases respectively, with 16 bases between them. The CDR3: CASSSLSTVGSNQPQHF. CDR3 bases: TGTGCCAGCAGTTCCTTATCGACTGTGGGTAGCAATCAGCCCCAGCATTTT.

The chain joins TRBV2 to TRBJ1-5; no clear D gene. This CDR3 region has 13 residues. Germline values: CDR1 SNHLY, CDR2 FYNNEI. Trimming took 6 bases from V and 6 from J, leaving 12 bases between them. CDR3 sequence: CASRKTRGQPQHF. In DNA form, the CDR3 reads TGTGCCAGCAGGAAAACCCGGGGTCAGCCCCAGCATTTT. Together with reference TRBV2 and TRBJ1-5, the CDR3 gives the full variable domain: EPEVTQTPSHQVTQMGQEVILRCVPISNHLYFYWYRQILGQKVEFLVSFYNNEISEKSEIFDDQFSVERPDGSNFTLKIRSTKLEDSAMYFCASRKTRGQPQHFGDGTRLSIL.

This clone was counted a single time. The J gene is TRBJ1-2, the V gene TRBV30; TRBD1 matches at 10 bases. Trimming at V came to 5 bases and at J to 6 bases, leaving 6 bases not matched to a gene. The CDR3 sequence is 13 residues long. CDR1 and CDR2 (germline): GTSNPN, SVGIG (reference sequence). The CDR3 nucleotides are TGTGCCTGGTCCGTGGGGACAGGGGATGGCTACACCTTC. It yields the protein CAWSVGTGDGYTF.

The J gene is TRBJ2-3, the V gene TRBV7-2, with TRBD2 matching 9 bases. This CDR3 spans 16 amino acids. CDR1 is SGHTA, CDR2 FQGNSA, per germline. Losses at the gene ends were 1 base for V and 1 base for J; bases not matched to a gene: 3. The CDR3 DNA reads TGTGCCAGCAGCTTAGGCGGGGGGGCCGGCACAGATACGCAGTATTTT. Encoded protein: CASSLGGGAGTDTQYF.

The genes are TRBV19 and TRBJ2-5, with 8 nucleotides matching TRBD1. The CDR3 loop spans 14 amino acids. Trimming removed 2 bases from V and 4 bases from J; junction bases left unmatched: 3. Per germline, CDR1 LNHDA and CDR2 SQIVND (reference sequence). The CDR3 DNA is TGTGCCAGTAGTATACGGACAGGGCCAGAGACCCAGTACTTC. Residues: CASSIRTGPETQYF.

J is TRBJ1-2 and V is TRBV28; 9 nucleotides line up with TRBD1. The germline V gene encodes CDR1 MDHEN and CDR2 SYDVKM. The CDR3 is 15 residues long. V was clipped by 5 bases and J by 6 bases; unmatched bases: 10. In nucleotides, the CDR3 is TGTGCCAGCAGTCTCAGGGACAGGGCGGTGGATGGCTACACCTTC. This sequence encodes CASSLRDRAVDGYTF.

The V and J genes are TRBV28 and TRBJ1-2, with 9 bases matching TRBD1. V shed 6 bases, J shed 1 base, and the junction held 9 bases outside the gene matches. The CDR3 contains 16 residues. Looked up from germline, CDR1 is MDHEN and CDR2 is SYDVKM. CDR3 amino acids: CASSPGGTGLNYGYTF. Written as DNA, the CDR3 is TGTGCCAGCAGCCCGGGTGGGACAGGGCTTAACTATGGCTACACCTTC.

J is TRBJ2-2 and V is TRBV14; TRBD1 is a possible D gene (5 bases). The germline V gene has CDR1 SGHDN and CDR2 FVKESK. Trimming removed 7 bases at V and 1 base at J, with 13 bases between. This CDR3 region has 15 residues. This chain's CDR3 is CASTPAGRNTGELFF. The CDR3 nucleotides are TGTGCCAGCACCCCAGCAGGGCGGAACACCGGGGAGCTGTTTTTT.

The V and J genes are TRBV11-3 and TRBJ2-1; 10 bases agree with TRBD2. The CDR3 length is 15 residues. With V trimmed by 1 base and J by 5 bases, 2 bases remained unmatched. Germline V CDR1 and CDR2: SGHNT, YENEEA. Here the CDR3 reads CASSLGGLADNEQFF. The CDR3, as DNA: TGTGCCAGCAGCTTAGGAGGACTAGCGGACAATGAGCAGTTCTTC.

V is TRBV29-1 and J is TRBJ2-2, with D perhaps TRBD1 (7 bases). This CDR3 contains 14 residues. CDR1 and CDR2 (germline): SQVTM, ANQGSEA. V dropped 2 bases and J dropped 4 bases, with 11 bases sitting between them. The CDR3 bases are TGCAGCGTTGAAAGGCAGGGGGGCACCGGGGAGCTGTTTTTT. This translates into CSVERQGGTGELFF.

This chain uses TRBV4-1 with TRBJ1-2; D unresolved. This CDR3 region has 14 residues. Germline V CDR1 and CDR2: MGHRA, YSYEKL. V shed 0 bases and J shed 8 bases, with 13 bases lying between them. The CDR3 bases are TGCGCCAGCAGCCAAGATAGAGGGAGTTGGGGCTACACCTTC. Its protein product is CASSQDRGSWGYTF.

The sample holds a few counts of this clone. The same CDR3 is also encoded by other DNA sequences in this sample. For the CDR3, the DNA is TGTGCCAGCAGCTTAGCGGGGTCAAGCTCCTACGAGCAGTACTTC. Its translation is CASSLAGSSSYEQYF. V and J are TRBV11-2 and TRBJ2-7, with D maybe TRBD2 (5 bases). With 1 base removed from V and 0 bases from J, the gap between germline ends came to 10 bases. Germline assignment: CDR1 SGHAT and CDR2 FQNNGV. This CDR3 spans 15 amino acids. The whole variable domain, filled in from reference TRBV11-2 and TRBJ2-7, reads EAGVAQSPRYKIIEKRQSVAFWCNPISGHATLYWYQQILGQGPKLLIQFQNNGVVDDSQLPKDRFSAERLKGVDSTLKIQPAKLEDSAVYLCASSLAGSSSYEQYFGPGTRLTVT.

This sequence joins TRBV5-4 and TRBJ1-1; tentatively, D is TRBD1 (5 bases). This CDR3 has 13 amino acids. With 3 bases removed from V and 11 bases from J, the gap between germline ends came to 17 bases. Germline values: CDR1 SGHNT, CDR2 YYREEE (reference sequence). The CDR3 DNA sequence: TGTGCCAGCAGCTACCACGGGGGGGTAAGCGCTTTCTTT. Translated, it gives CASSYHGGVSAFF.

The table lists this clone with a count of one. The V gene is TRBV28, the J gene TRBJ1-2, with D perhaps matching TRBD1 (6 bases). V lost 7 bases and J 12 bases, leaving 27 bases between the germline ends. The CDR3 length is 15 residues. Germline V gene data show CDR1 as MDHEN and CDR2 as SYDVKM. The CDR3 region has the DNA TGTGCCAGCAACCTCCCTCGGACAGACCGCCGCCGGCACACCTTC. This encodes CASNLPRTDRRRHTF.

This clone came up a few times. The V call is TRBV5-1, the J call TRBJ1-1, with D possibly being TRBD1 (5 bases). Germline V CDR1 and CDR2: SGHRS, YFSETQ. Trimming stripped 4 bases from V and 4 bases from J, with 14 bases between. The CDR3 sequence is 14 residues long. CDR3 loop: CASSHYYRSTEAFF. The CDR3 nucleotides read TGCGCCAGCAGCCATTATTACAGGAGCACTGAAGCTTTCTTT.

The chain recombines TRBV5-1 with TRBJ2-7, with TRBD2 matching 11 bases. Germline V gene lookup returns CDR1 SGHRS and CDR2 YFSETQ. This CDR3 spans 15 amino acids. The junction had 3 bases not matched to a gene; V was cut back by 0 bases and J by 4 bases. The CDR3 sequence is CASSLVAGGPYEQYF. The DNA of the CDR3 is TGCGCCAGCAGCTTGGTAGCGGGAGGGCCGTACGAGCAGTACTTC.

As concerns this clone: Compared with germline, one end of the junction differs, possibly owing to a read error. The J gene is TRBJ2-1, the V gene TRBV7-7; D is possibly TRBD2 (6 bases). Germline values: CDR1 SSHAT, CDR2 FNYEAQ (reference sequence). This CDR3 spans 14 amino acids. The CDR3 is CASSPGGGTGEQFF. Written as DNA, the CDR3 is TGTGCTAGCAGCCCCGGCGGCGGGACGGGTGAGCAGTTCTTC.

The CDR3 spells CASTSTDGNTEAFF. The CDR3 nucleotides read TGTGCCAGCACTTCGACTGATGGGAACACTGAAGCTTTCTTT. The V and J genes are TRBV2 and TRBJ1-1; D gene unclear. Germline CDR1 is SNHLY and CDR2 is FYNNEI. The CDR3 has 14 amino acids. V gave up 7 bases and J gave up 1 base, with 13 bases separating them.

The V and J genes are TRBV13 and TRBJ2-7, with D possibly being TRBD1 (5 bases). This CDR3 is 15 amino acids long. Looked up from germline, CDR1 is PRHDT and CDR2 is FYEKMQ (reference sequence). V was trimmed by 1 base and J by 5 bases, leaving 15 bases between them. In DNA form, the CDR3 reads TGTGCCAGCAGCTTAGTCGTAGGCTTGGGGCACGAGCAGTACTTC. Translation gives CASSLVVGLGHEQYF.

The chain joins TRBV24-1 to TRBJ2-7; 10 positions agree with TRBD1. The CDR3 sequence is 16 residues long. Trimming at V came to 3 bases and at J to 5 bases, leaving 9 bases not matched to a gene. CDR1 KGHDR and CDR2 SFDVKD come from the germline V gene. The CDR3 protein is CATSDGTGDKLNEQYF. The CDR3 DNA reads TGTGCCACCAGTGATGGGACAGGGGACAAGTTAAACGAGCAGTACTTC.

This chain connects TRBV3-1 (or the pseudogene TRBV3-2) to TRBJ1-3, with a weak D call TRBD1 (6 bases). CDR1 and CDR2 (germline): LGHDT, YNNKEL (reference sequence). The V and J ends lost 3 bases and 5 bases respectively, with 14 bases between them. The CDR3 runs to 15 residues. The CDR3 bases are TGTGCCAGCAGCCATGAGGACAGCACCCGAAACACCATATATTTT. This encodes CASSHEDSTRNTIYF.

The chain joins TRBV5-4 to TRBJ1-6; a weak D match, TRBD1 (5 bases). Germline-derived CDR1 and CDR2 are SGHNT and YYREEE (reference sequence). This CDR3 spans 12 amino acids. Trimming took off 2 bases at V and 9 bases at J, with 6 bases between the two ends. The CDR3: CASSFQGSPLHF. The CDR3 coding sequence is TGTGCCAGCAGCTTTCAGGGTTCACCCCTCCACTTT.

The V and J genes are TRBV28 and TRBJ2-2, with TRBD2 matching 8 bases. This CDR3 has 15 residues. With 6 bases clipped from V and 0 bases from J, the junction kept 3 bases outside the gene matches. CDR1 is MDHEN, CDR2 SYDVKM, per germline. The DNA of the CDR3 is TGTGCCAGCAGGTTAGCGGGGACGAACACCGGGGAGCTGTTTTTT. Amino acids: CASRLAGTNTGELFF.

The J gene is TRBJ2-5, the V gene TRBV5-1; 9 bases map to TRBD1. The CDR3 covers 17 residues. Germline V gene sequence: CDR1 SGHRS, CDR2 YFSETQ. With 0 bases clipped from V and 2 bases from J, the junction kept 8 bases outside the gene matches. CDR3 amino acids: CASSLAGTGSLQETQYF. The CDR3 bases are TGCGCCAGCAGCTTGGCGGGGACAGGGAGCTTGCAAGAGACCCAGTACTTC.